Listed here are 3 T cell receptor beta chains from one sample, sequenced in a study of low-dose radiotherapy and immunotherapy resistance in tumors. Time point described: after trial treatment. Treatment defined: LDRT plus nivolumab, ipilimumab, low-dose cyclophosphamide and aspirin (RACIN trial). TRAV- and TRBV-specific primers primed first-strand cDNA, covering alpha and beta chains. TCRs were put through approximately 21 PCR cycles of amplification with Phusion. A constant-region primer and the V-primer adapter served as the primer pair. Via MiXCR, TCRdb re-called the reads, giving one row per CDR3 protein. There are roughly 95,000 distinct CDR3 sequences in the sample; 20% to 25% occur only once, and around 13% lies in the top ten. Sequencing used PBMCs, obtained after low-dose radiotherapy plus immunotherapy. Every receptor here comes from a female donor with ovarian cancer.

This clonotype was seen ten or more times. The gene calls are TRBV7-9 and TRBJ1-1; 7 nucleotides match TRBD1. V dropped 2 bases and J dropped 2; count of bases not matched to a gene: 5. The CDR3 is made up of 15 amino acids. Germline CDR1 and CDR2: SEHNR and FQNEAQ (reference sequence). As DNA, the CDR3 is TGTGCCAGCAGCTTAATGGCAGGGGGAAACACTGAAGCTTTCTTT. This gives the protein CASSLMAGGNTEAFF.

This clonotype has at least ten counts. V and J are TRBV28 and TRBJ1-6; D gene unclear. Trimming pared 6 bases from V and 9 bases from J, leaving 15 bases between. Germline CDR1 reads MDHEN; CDR2 reads SYDVKM. CDR3 size: 14 residues. The DNA of the CDR3 is TGTGCCAGCAGCTCACTGCGGGGTCTTTCACCCCTCCACTTT. This encodes CASSSLRGLSPLHF.

The chain employs TRBV6-2 or TRBV6-3 and TRBJ2-1; 8 bases are a match to TRBD1. The CDR3 extends over 15 amino acids. Germline V gives CDR1 MNHEY, CDR2 SVGEGT. V lost 5 bases to trimming and J lost 4 bases; unmatched junction nucleotides: 7. CDR3 loop: CASSTPTGGYNEQFF. Here the CDR3 DNA reads TGTGCCAGCAGTACCCCAACAGGGGGTTACAATGAGCAGTTCTTC.